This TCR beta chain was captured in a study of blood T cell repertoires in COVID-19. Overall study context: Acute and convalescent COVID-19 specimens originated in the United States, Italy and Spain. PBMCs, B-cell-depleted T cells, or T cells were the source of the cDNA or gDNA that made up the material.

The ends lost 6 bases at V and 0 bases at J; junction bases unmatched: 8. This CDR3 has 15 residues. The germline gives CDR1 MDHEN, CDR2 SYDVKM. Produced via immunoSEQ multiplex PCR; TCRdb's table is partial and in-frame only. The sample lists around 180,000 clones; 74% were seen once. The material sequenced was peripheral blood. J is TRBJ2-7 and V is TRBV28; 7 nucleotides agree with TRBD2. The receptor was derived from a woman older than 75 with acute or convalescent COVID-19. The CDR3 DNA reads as TGTGCCAGCAGAACCCCTAGCGGTGTCTCCTACGAGCAGTACTTC. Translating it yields CASRTPSGVSYEQYF. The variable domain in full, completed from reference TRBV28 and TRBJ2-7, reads DVKVTQSSRYLVKRTGEKVFLECVQDMDHENMFWYRQDPGLGLRLIYFSYDVKMKEKGDIPEGYSVSREKKERFSLILESASTNQTSMYLCASRTPSGVSYEQYFGPGTRLTVT.